The 25 T cell receptor beta chains reported below all come from one sample, sequenced in a study of PD-L1 blockade in urothelial cancer (dated by TCRdb to 2016 to 2017). Library preparation used the immunoSEQ multiplex PCR assay. TCRdb limited this immuneACCESS table to in-frame rearrangements with V and J called. A share of clones is missing; checked studies link under half to unresolved V genes, and the rest is unexplained. The sample includes tens of thousands of clones, with about 86% observed a single time. Clones ranked in the top ten supply 3.2% of the sample. The time point label corresponds to: pretreatment peripheral blood. Here the sequenced sample was PBMCs, taken around atezolizumab (anti-PD-L1) treatment. These receptors all stem from a man in his 70s with urothelial cancer.

The V call is TRBV29-1, the J call TRBJ1-1, with TRBD1 matching over 10 bases. This CDR3 spans 13 amino acids. With 6 bases clipped from V and 7 bases from J, the junction kept 8 bases outside the gene matches. Germline lookup yields CDR1 SQVTM and CDR2 ANQGSEA. The CDR3 protein is CSVAGTGAIEAFF. In DNA form, the CDR3 reads TGCAGCGTCGCGGGGACAGGGGCGATTGAAGCTTTCTTT.

The V call is TRBV5-1, the J call TRBJ2-7, with TRBD2 identical over 9 bases. Germline lookup yields CDR1 SGHRS and CDR2 YFSETQ. With 0 bases clipped from V and 6 bases from J, the junction kept 7 bases outside the gene matches. The CDR3 runs to 15 residues. Written as DNA, the CDR3 is TGCGCCAGCAGCTTGGTGCGGCGGGGGGGCGGCGAGCAGTACTTC. Protein product: CASSLVRRGGGEQYF. Variable domain in full (rest from reference TRBV5-1 and TRBJ2-7): KAGVTQTPRYLIKTRGQQVTLSCSPISGHRSVSWYQQTPGQGLQFLFEYFSETQRNKGNFPGRFSGRQFSNSRSEMNVSTLELGDSALYLCASSLVRRGGGEQYFGPGTRLTVT.

V and J are TRBV6-5 and TRBJ1-1; 7 bases align to TRBD1. The CDR3 is made up of 14 amino acids. The germline CDR1 and CDR2 sequences are MNHEY and SVGAGI. V shed 7 bases, J shed 1 base, and the junction held 6 bases outside the gene matches. The CDR3 sequence: CASTLRTGNTEAFF. CDR3 nucleotides: TGTGCCAGCACCCTCCGGACAGGGAACACTGAAGCTTTCTTT.

The chain uses TRBV19 and TRBJ2-1; D is perhaps TRBD2 (6 bases). The germline V gene encodes CDR1 LNHDA and CDR2 SQIVND (reference sequence). V lost 2 bases to trimming and J lost 10 bases, with 24 bases between them. The CDR3 runs to 17 residues. The CDR3 spells CASSISRLWRGRGEQFF. The CDR3 DNA reads as TGTGCCAGTAGTATATCCCGACTGTGGCGGGGCCGGGGAGAGCAGTTCTTC.

The chain employs TRBV25-1 and TRBJ2-1, with D tentatively TRBD1 (5 bases). The CDR3 consists of 16 residues. Germline CDR1 reads MGHDK; CDR2 reads SYGVNS. Trimming left V 2 bases short and J 4 bases short, with 15 bases between. This CDR3 is CASSEGRGGKYNEQFF. CDR3 sequence (DNA): TGTGCCAGCAGTGAAGGAAGGGGCGGAAAATACAATGAGCAGTTCTTC.

This chain joins TRBV10-3 and TRBJ1-5; weak D call: TRBD1 (5 bases). Germline CDR1 and CDR2: ENHRY and SYGVKD. Trimming stripped 0 bases from V and 6 bases from J, with 12 bases between. This CDR3 region has 15 residues. The CDR3 spells CAISESVGVGQPQHF. CDR3 nucleotides: TGTGCCATCAGTGAGTCGGTAGGGGTGGGTCAGCCCCAGCATTTT.

This clone was counted between two and nine times. The chain links TRBV5-8 to TRBJ2-1; maybe TRBD2 (6 bases). CDR1 SGHTS and CDR2 YDEGEE come from the germline V gene. Trimming stripped 5 bases from V and 3 bases from J, with 18 bases between. The CDR3 runs 16 residues. The DNA of the CDR3 is TGTGCCAGCAGAACCTCGGGACTTATTTTCTACAATGAGCAGTTCTTC. Residues: CASRTSGLIFYNEQFF.

This chain uses TRBV2 with TRBJ1-3, with no clear D. Germline V gene lookup returns CDR1 SNHLY and CDR2 FYNNEI. V lost 2 bases, J lost 0 bases, and 11 bases lay in between. This CDR3 region has 16 residues. CDR3 DNA: TGTGCCAGCAGTGAACTGTCGGTCGGCTCTGGAAACACCATATATTTT. It codes for CASSELSVGSGNTIYF.

This clone has more than one count but fewer than ten. V and J are TRBV4-1 and TRBJ2-1, with 8 nucleotides matching TRBD2. CDR1 and CDR2 from the germline V gene are MGHRA and YSYEKL. J lost 4 bases, V lost 3 bases, and 14 bases had no gene match. This CDR3 is 18 amino acids long. CDR3 in amino acids: CASSQVLISGRRYNEQFF. The CDR3 DNA sequence: TGCGCCAGCAGCCAGGTCCTTATCAGCGGGAGAAGATACAATGAGCAGTTCTTC.

To note about this clone: One end of the junction varies from germline; a read error may be responsible. The chain employs TRBV7-7 and TRBJ2-5, with 7 positions matching TRBD2. In germline, CDR1 is SSHAT, CDR2 FNYEAQ (reference sequence). The CDR3 is 13 residues long. This CDR3 is CASSLGLEETQYF. The CDR3 DNA sequence: TGTGCTAGCAGCCTTGGACTAGAGGAGACCCAGTACTTC. The variable domain in full, completed from reference TRBV7-7 and TRBJ2-5, reads GAGVSQSPRYKVTKRGQDVTLRCDPISSHATLYWYQQALGQGPEFLTYFNYEAQPDKSGLPSDRFSAERPEGSISTLTIQRTEQRDSAMYRCASSLGLEETQYFGPGTRLLVL.

This clone was detected only once. The V call is TRBV5-1, the J call TRBJ2-5; 8 bases agree with TRBD2. V lost 4 bases to trimming and J lost 4 bases; unmatched junction nucleotides: 6. This CDR3 region has 14 residues. The germline gives CDR1 SGHRS, CDR2 YFSETQ. In DNA, the CDR3 is TGCGCCAGCAGCGGTTACAGCGGGAGAGAGACCCAGTACTTC. Its translation is CASSGYSGRETQYF.

V and J are TRBV7-9 and TRBJ2-7; weak D call: TRBD2 (7 bases). Trimming took off 4 bases at V and 5 bases at J, with 18 bases between the two ends. The germline gives CDR1 SEHNR, CDR2 FQNEAQ (reference sequence). The CDR3 has 15 residues. The CDR3 region has the DNA TGTGCCAGCAGCTCCTCGGGGAGGGGGGGCGACGAGCAGTACTTC. It specifies CASSSSGRGGDEQYF.

The rearrangement links TRBV6-1 to TRBJ2-5, with D perhaps matching TRBD1 (6 bases). V was clipped by 0 bases and J by 1 base, with 6 bases between them. The CDR3 loop spans 14 amino acids. CDR1 and CDR2 (germline): MNHNS, SASEGT. CDR3 residues: CASSEATGQETQYF. The DNA of the CDR3 is TGTGCCAGCAGTGAAGCGACAGGCCAAGAGACCCAGTACTTC.

The V gene is TRBV19, the J gene TRBJ1-5; 7 nucleotides align to TRBD1. Losses at the gene ends were 4 bases for V and 3 bases for J; bases not matched to a gene: 3. CDR1 LNHDA and CDR2 SQIVND come from the germline V gene (reference sequence). CDR3 length: 14 amino acids. The CDR3 coding sequence is TGTGCCAGTAGTAAGGACAGGTTCAATCAGCCCCAGCATTTT. Translation gives CASSKDRFNQPQHF.

The chain recombines TRBV28 with TRBJ2-6; weak D call: TRBD2 (6 bases). Germline V gives CDR1 MDHEN, CDR2 SYDVKM. V was clipped by 8 bases and J by 0 bases, with 14 bases between them. CDR3 size: 16 residues. As DNA, the CDR3 is TGTGCCAGCCGCGGGACGGGTTACTCTGGGGCCAACGTCCTGACTTTC. It yields the protein CASRGTGYSGANVLTF.

This clone has only a few counts. Other DNA sequences of this sample code for an identical CDR3. This chain connects TRBV7-9 to TRBJ2-7, with 7 nucleotides matching TRBD1. CDR3 length: 12 amino acids. The V gene end was trimmed by 4 bases and the J gene end by 3 bases; junction bases not matched to a gene: 0. Germline V gives CDR1 SEHNR, CDR2 FQNEAQ (reference sequence). Here the CDR3 reads CASSYRGYEQYF. The CDR3 DNA reads TGTGCCAGCAGCTACAGGGGCTACGAGCAGTACTTC. The variable domain in full, with the rest retrieved from reference TRBV7-9 and TRBJ2-7, is DTGVSQNPRHKITKRGQNVTFRCDPISEHNRLYWYRQTLGQGPEFLTYFQNEAQLEKSRLLSDRFSAERPKGSFSTLEIQRTEQGDSAMYLCASSYRGYEQYFGPGTRLTVT.

The CDR3 loop is CASSLGLGQGNTEAFF. For the CDR3, the DNA is TGTGCCAGCAGCTTGGGCCTGGGACAGGGGAACACTGAAGCTTTCTTT. The gene calls are TRBV9 and TRBJ1-1; the match to TRBD1 covers 9 bases. V was pared by 4 bases and J by 1 base, with 8 bases of the junction left unmatched. Germline CDR1 reads SGDLS; CDR2 reads YYNGEE. There are 16 residues in the CDR3.

This clone came up once. The V gene is TRBV27, the J gene TRBJ2-2; 10 bases agree with TRBD2. This CDR3 is 17 amino acids long. V lost 2 bases and J lost 3; bases outside the gene matches: 6. The V gene's germline CDR1 is MNHEY and CDR2 SMNVEV (reference sequence). CDR3 nucleotide sequence: TGTGCCAGCAGTTTAGCTAGCGGGAGAGGAGACACCGGGGAGCTGTTTTTT. Its translation is CASSLASGRGDTGELFF.

In this sample, this clone turned up once. This chain links TRBV2 with TRBJ1-5; 8 positions agree with TRBD1. The CDR3 sequence is 15 residues long. Per the germline V gene, CDR1 is SNHLY and CDR2 is FYNNEI. Trimming at V came to 8 bases and at J to 5 bases, leaving 11 bases not matched to a gene. The CDR3 bases are TGTGCCAGCGCCCCTCCAGGGGGCCGTCATCAGCCCCAGCATTTT. Its translation is CASAPPGGRHQPQHF.

This clone has a handful of counts. V is TRBV5-1 and J is TRBJ2-7, with 9 bases matching TRBD1. CDR1 is SGHRS and CDR2 is YFSETQ in the germline V gene. J lost 6 bases, V lost 4 bases, and 14 bases had no gene match. The CDR3 contains 16 residues. The CDR3 loop reads CASSPGMGQGPGEQYF. The DNA for the CDR3 is TGCGCCAGCAGCCCTGGCATGGGACAGGGCCCTGGCGAGCAGTACTTC.

The J gene is TRBJ2-1, the V gene TRBV20-1; 9 nucleotides agree with TRBD1. V shed 6 bases and J 9 bases; nucleotides not matched to a gene: 3. There are 11 residues in the CDR3. Germline loops: CDR1 DFQATT, CDR2 SNEGSKA (reference sequence). CDR3 amino acids: CSARTGAEQFF. The CDR3 DNA reads TGCAGTGCCAGGACAGGGGCTGAGCAGTTCTTC.

The chain carries TRBV2 and TRBJ1-4, with D perhaps TRBD1 (6 bases). V lost 6 bases to trimming and J lost 0 bases, with 17 bases between them. CDR3 length: 17 amino acids. CDR1 is SNHLY, CDR2 FYNNEI, per germline. The CDR3 protein is CASSYGQNEATNEKLFF. CDR3 nucleotides: TGTGCCAGCAGCTACGGACAGAATGAAGCAACTAATGAAAAACTGTTTTTT.

The gene calls are TRBV5-4 and TRBJ2-4, with a weak D call TRBD2 (6 bases). V was clipped by 0 bases and J by 2 bases, with 9 bases between them. In germline, CDR1 is SGHNT, CDR2 YYREEE (reference sequence). The CDR3 is 15 residues long. CDR3: CASSLGGLTKNIQYF. The CDR3 nucleotides read TGTGCCAGCAGCTTGGGGGGACTTACCAAAAACATTCAGTACTTC.

The rearrangement joins TRBV6-1 to TRBJ2-1, with 8 bases matching TRBD1. From germline, CDR1 is MNHNS and CDR2 SASEGT. V shed 4 bases and J 3 bases; nucleotides not matched to a gene: 8. The CDR3 has 16 residues. CDR3 region: CASSVDRGQVYNEQFF. The CDR3, as DNA: TGTGCCAGCAGTGTTGACCGGGGACAGGTCTACAATGAGCAGTTCTTC.

V usage is TRBV5-1 and J usage is TRBJ2-1; possible D gene TRBD2, 5 bases. Germline V gene lookup returns CDR1 SGHRS and CDR2 YFSETQ. V shed 5 bases and J shed 1 base, with 16 bases lying between them. The CDR3 spans 16 residues. CDR3 in amino acids: CASRREGTPSYNEQFF. In DNA, the CDR3 is TGCGCCAGCAGGAGGGAAGGAACTCCGTCCTACAATGAGCAGTTCTTC.